One and the same sample provided the 32 T cell receptor beta chains below, sequenced in a study of blood T cell repertoires in COVID-19. Clones were sequenced by immunoSEQ multiplex PCR, and TCRdb holds only the in-frame ones, with some missing. The table has approximately 500,000 clones, approximately 92% seen once. The sample consisted of peripheral blood. The receptor set was obtained from a man aged 18 to 35 with COVID-19, enrolled during active disease.

The chain joins TRBV12-2 to TRBJ2-2; the tabulated D call, TRBD2, remains unverified against the DNA. TRBV12-2 is described as a pseudogene. The CDR3 runs 17 residues. As DNA, the CDR3 is TGTGCAAGTCGCTTATGCCTAGCGGGAAGTGACACCGGGGAGCTGTTTTTT. Translated: CASRLCLAGSDTGELFF.

The V and J genes are TRBV24-1 and TRBJ2-7; 10 bases map to TRBD2. Germline CDR1 is KGHDR and CDR2 is SFDVKD. Trimming removed 4 bases from V and 2 bases from J; junction bases left unmatched: 4. CDR3 length: 15 amino acids. CDR3 in amino acids: CATSDGLAEAYEQYF. In DNA form, the CDR3 reads TGTGCCACCAGTGACGGACTAGCGGAAGCCTACGAGCAGTACTTC.

This chain uses TRBV24-1 with TRBJ2-3; possible D gene TRBD2, 6 bases. Germline V gives CDR1 KGHDR, CDR2 SFDVKD. This CDR3 has 13 residues. Trimming took off 3 bases at V and 4 bases at J, with 7 bases between the two ends. CDR3 nucleotide sequence: TGTGCCACCAGTGATGGGACTCCAGATACGCAGTATTTT. Its protein product is CATSDGTPDTQYF.

About this clone itself: The identical CDR3 is also encoded by other nucleotide sequences in the sample. This chain links TRBV30 with TRBJ2-6; D is unclear. CDR1 and CDR2 (germline): GTSNPN, SVGIG (reference sequence). The V end was cut by 3 bases, the J end by 2 bases, with 2 bases between. CDR3 size: 12 residues. CDR3 bases: TGTGCCTGGAGCACTGGGGCCAACGTCCTGACTTTC. Residues: CAWSTGANVLTF.

The chain links TRBV6-2 or TRBV6-3 to TRBJ2-2; TRBD2 is a possible D gene (6 bases). V was pared by 0 bases and J by 2 bases, with 13 bases between. Looked up from germline, CDR1 is MNHEY and CDR2 is SVGEGT. This CDR3 comprises 17 residues. In nucleotides, the CDR3 is TGTGCCAGCAGTTACTCGATCGGGAGCCTAAACACCGGGGAGCTGTTTTTT. It specifies CASSYSIGSLNTGELFF.

This chain joins TRBV10-2 and TRBJ2-7; tentatively, D is TRBD1 (5 bases). Per germline, CDR1 WSHSY and CDR2 SAAADI. V was pared by 8 bases and J by 3 bases, with 8 bases between. The CDR3 runs to 11 residues. CDR3 sequence: CASLDSYEQYF. The CDR3 nucleotides read TGCGCCAGCCTCGACAGCTACGAGCAGTACTTC.

V is TRBV6-2 or TRBV6-3 and J is TRBJ2-3; TRBD2 aligns across 7 bases. In germline, CDR1 is MNHEY, CDR2 SVGEGT. The V and J ends lost 6 bases and 14 bases, in that order; junction bases with no gene match: 11. This CDR3 comprises 12 residues. Written as DNA, the CDR3 is TGTGCCAGCAGCCCCGGACTAGGAAAGGGGTATTTT. It translates to CASSPGLGKGYF.

The chain couples TRBV10-1 to TRBJ2-6, with 11 bases fitting TRBD2. V lost 4 bases to trimming and J lost 3 bases; unmatched junction nucleotides: 5. The CDR3 has 17 amino acids. Germline V gives CDR1 WNHNN, CDR2 SYGVQD (reference sequence). CDR3 DNA: TGCGCCAGCAGTGGTAGCGGGGGGGCCCGTGGGGCCAACGTCCTGACTTTC. Translation: CASSGSGGARGANVLTF.

The table lists this clone with many counts. V is TRBV5-1 and J is TRBJ1-2; D possibly corresponds to TRBD1 (6 bases). The germline CDR1 and CDR2 sequences are SGHRS and YFSETQ. CDR3 length: 13 amino acids. V was trimmed by 4 bases and J by 5 bases, leaving 12 bases between them. The CDR3: CASSPTGLYGYTF. CDR3 in DNA: TGCGCCAGCAGCCCCACAGGGTTATATGGCTACACCTTC.

The sample holds one count of this clone. The chain uses TRBV19 and TRBJ1-1, with 7 bases lining up with TRBD1. The CDR3 sequence is 14 residues long. CDR1 is LNHDA and CDR2 is SQIVND in the germline V gene (reference sequence). V dropped 7 bases and J dropped 5; count of bases not matched to a gene: 10. CDR3 residues: CASNAGGRSTEAFF. As DNA, the CDR3 is TGTGCCAGTAACGCAGGGGGACGGTCTACTGAAGCTTTCTTT.

V usage is TRBV5-6 and J usage is TRBJ1-4; unclear D gene. The CDR3 consists of 14 residues. Trimming removed 5 bases at V and 2 bases at J, with 10 bases between. The germline gives CDR1 SGHDT, CDR2 YYEEEE. For the CDR3, the DNA is TGTGCCAGCAGTAAGTGGGCCACTAATGAAAAACTGTTTTTT. It is translated as CASSKWATNEKLFF.

V usage is TRBV28 and J usage is TRBJ1-5; 7 bases fit TRBD1. CDR1 and CDR2 from the germline V gene are MDHEN and SYDVKM. CDR3 length: 15 amino acids. V shed 3 bases, J shed 3 bases, and the junction held 5 bases outside the gene matches. The CDR3: CASSLPGGINQPQHF. The CDR3 region has the DNA TGTGCCAGCAGTTTGCCAGGGGGGATCAATCAGCCCCAGCATTTT.

The chain employs TRBV3-1 (or the pseudogene TRBV3-2) and TRBJ1-1, with 9 bases matching TRBD1. J gave up 5 bases and V 4 bases, and 8 bases lay outside the gene matches. This CDR3 is 15 amino acids long. Germline lookup yields CDR1 LGHDT and CDR2 YNNKEL (reference sequence). The CDR3 is CASSPGTGQGTEAFF. In DNA form, the CDR3 reads TGTGCCAGCAGCCCAGGGACAGGGCAAGGTACTGAAGCTTTCTTT.

This chain joins TRBV30 and TRBJ2-3; D call uncertain. The V gene lost 8 bases and the J gene lost 0 bases, with 12 bases spanning the gap. CDR3 length: 13 residues. The germline V gene encodes CDR1 GTSNPN and CDR2 SVGIG (reference sequence). CDR3 sequence (DNA): TGTGCCCGCTGTCCGCGTAGCACAGATACGCAGTATTTT. As protein: CARCPRSTDTQYF.

This clone has more than one count but fewer than ten. The chain couples TRBV4-2 to TRBJ2-7; TRBD2 matches at 10 bases. The length of the CDR3 is 17 residues. CDR1 and CDR2 (germline): LGHNA, YNFKEQ. Trimming at V came to 0 bases and at J to 4 bases, leaving 9 bases not matched to a gene. CDR3 in DNA: TGTGCCAGCAGCCAAGATCTAAGGACTAGCGGTGTATACGAGCAGTACTTC. Protein sequence: CASSQDLRTSGVYEQYF.

J is TRBJ2-5 and V is TRBV7-9; 11 bases are shared with TRBD2. CDR3 length: 17 residues. The V gene's germline CDR1 is SEHNR and CDR2 FQNEAQ (reference sequence). V lost 1 base to trimming and J lost 3 bases; unmatched junction nucleotides: 7. The CDR3 is CASSLDRSSGREETQYF. The CDR3 bases are TGTGCCAGCAGCTTAGATAGAAGTAGCGGGAGGGAAGAGACCCAGTACTTC.

The CDR3 is CASSPGTAQYNEQFF. CDR3 nucleotide sequence: TGTGCCAGCTCACCAGGGACAGCTCAATACAATGAGCAGTTCTTC. V gene TRBV18 combines with J gene TRBJ2-1; the match to TRBD1 covers 7 bases. The V segment lost 2 bases and the J segment 4 bases; nucleotides outside the gene matches: 5. There are 15 residues in the CDR3. CDR1 is KGHSH, CDR2 LQKENI, per germline. Drawing the rest from reference TRBV18 and TRBJ2-1, the complete variable domain is NAGVMQNPRHLVRRRGQEARLRCSPMKGHSHVYWYRQLPEEGLKFMVYLQKENIIDESGMPKERFSAEFPKEGPSILRIQQVVRGDSAAYFCASSPGTAQYNEQFFGPGTRLTVL.

The chain couples TRBV5-4 to TRBJ2-1; TRBD2 agrees at 7 bases. Trimming took 1 base from V and 5 from J; bases not matched to a gene: 3. This CDR3 has 14 amino acids. Germline assignment: CDR1 SGHNT and CDR2 YYREEE (reference sequence). The CDR3 DNA reads TGTGCCAGCAGCTTGTGGGACTATGACAATGAGCAGTTCTTC. Protein sequence: CASSLWDYDNEQFF.

This clone has a single count. This rearrangement joins TRBV13 to TRBJ2-5; 13 bases are shared with TRBD2. After removal of 5 bases from V and 5 bases from J, the junction contained 8 bases not matched to a gene. Germline values: CDR1 PRHDT, CDR2 FYEKMQ (reference sequence). The CDR3 totals 16 residues. CDR3 DNA: TGTGCCAGCAGCCTAATTGGGACTAGCGGGGTCGAGACCCAGTACTTC. Translation: CASSLIGTSGVETQYF.

V usage is TRBV29-1 and J usage is TRBJ2-7; weak D call: TRBD1 (7 bases). The V gene's germline CDR1 is SQVTM and CDR2 ANQGSEA. The CDR3 sequence is 13 residues long. Between the trimmed V and J ends, which lost 2 bases and 2 bases, there was a span of 10 bases. The CDR3 region is CSVEIRGAYEQYF. Here the CDR3 DNA reads TGCAGCGTTGAAATCAGGGGGGCCTACGAGCAGTACTTC.

This clone was recorded once. J is TRBJ2-2 and V is TRBV6-6, with 7 positions matching TRBD2. The germline gives CDR1 MNHNY, CDR2 SVGAGI (reference sequence). The CDR3 is 17 residues long. J lost 1 base, V lost 5 bases, and 10 bases had no gene match. The CDR3 region is CASSRRAASGNTGELFF. The CDR3 DNA reads TGTGCCAGCAGTCGCAGGGCCGCTAGCGGGAACACCGGGGAGCTGTTTTTT.

V and J are TRBV3-1 (or the pseudogene TRBV3-2) and TRBJ1-5; 7 bases line up with TRBD1. CDR1 and CDR2 (germline): LGHDT, YNNKEL (reference sequence). Trimming took 5 bases from V and 1 from J; bases not matched to a gene: 2. The CDR3 consists of 14 residues. CDR3 sequence: CASSKGASNQPQHF. As DNA, the CDR3 is TGTGCCAGCAGCAAGGGGGCGAGCAATCAGCCCCAGCATTTT.

The chain combines TRBV6-5 with TRBJ2-7; D may be TRBD2 (6 bases). From germline, CDR1 is MNHEY and CDR2 SVGAGI. The CDR3 sequence is 14 residues long. The germline V and J ends were trimmed by 8 bases and 4 bases, with 18 bases remaining between them. This CDR3 reads CASRGNNVGYEQYF. CDR3 in DNA: TGTGCCAGCCGGGGGAATAACGTTGGGTACGAGCAGTACTTC.

V usage is TRBV9 and J usage is TRBJ2-2; 9 bases match TRBD2. The junction had 3 bases not matched to a gene; V was cut back by 3 bases and J by 6 bases. Germline assignment: CDR1 SGDLS and CDR2 YYNGEE. This CDR3 contains 14 residues. CDR3 coding DNA: TGTGCCAGCAGCGGTAGCGGGAGTCCCGGGGAGCTGTTTTTT. Its protein product is CASSGSGSPGELFF.

This chain links TRBV13 with TRBJ2-5, with TRBD1 matching over 8 bases. The CDR3 has 15 residues. The germline V gene encodes CDR1 PRHDT and CDR2 FYEKMQ (reference sequence). The V segment lost 3 bases and the J segment 3 bases; nucleotides outside the gene matches: 6. Here the CDR3 reads CASSLTGVGEETQYF. DNA of the CDR3: TGTGCCAGCAGCTTGACAGGGGTGGGGGAAGAGACCCAGTACTTC.

This chain's CDR3 is CASSRGLAESYNEQFF. CDR3 DNA: TGTGCCAGCAGCCGGGGACTAGCGGAGTCCTACAATGAGCAGTTCTTC. The rearrangement links TRBV14 to TRBJ2-1; TRBD2 aligns across 11 bases. This CDR3 comprises 16 residues. Germline CDR1 SGHDN, CDR2 FVKESK. J lost 1 base, V lost 4 bases, and 3 bases had no gene match.

The chain links TRBV30 to TRBJ2-1, with TRBD2 matching 8 bases. In germline, CDR1 is GTSNPN, CDR2 SVGIG (reference sequence). Trimming took 1 base from V and 14 from J; bases not matched to a gene: 7. This CDR3 region has 12 residues. The chain's CDR3 is CAWSAPWREEFF. The CDR3 DNA follows: TGTGCCTGGAGTGCCCCCTGGCGGGAGGAGTTCTTC. Variable domain in full (rest from reference TRBV30 and TRBJ2-1): SQTIHQWPATLVQPVGSPLSLECTVEGTSNPNLYWYRQAAGRGLQLLFYSVGIGQISSEVPQNLSASRPQDRQFILSSKKLLLSDSGFYLCAWSAPWREEFFGPGTRLTVL.

As regards this clone: The sample carries other DNA sequences with the same CDR3. The chain couples TRBV2 to TRBJ2-3; D might be TRBD1 (5 bases). Trimming shortened V by 1 base and J by 2 bases, and 7 bases separated the two germline ends. The CDR3 is 14 residues long. From germline, CDR1 is SNHLY and CDR2 FYNNEI. The CDR3 coding sequence is TGTGCCAGCAGTGAAGAGGGGTCCACAGATACGCAGTATTTT. It specifies CASSEEGSTDTQYF. The whole variable domain, remainder taken from reference TRBV2 and TRBJ2-3, is EPEVTQTPSHQVTQMGQEVILRCVPISNHLYFYWYRQILGQKVEFLVSFYNNEISEKSEIFDDQFSVERPDGSNFTLKIRSTKLEDSAMYFCASSEEGSTDTQYFGPGTRLTVL.

This chain links TRBV25-1 with TRBJ2-1; 10 positions match TRBD2. Germline V lookup: CDR1 MGHDK, CDR2 SYGVNS. The CDR3 loop spans 15 amino acids. The V gene end was trimmed by 4 bases and the J gene end by 7 bases; junction bases not matched to a gene: 7. CDR3 bases: TGTGCCAGCAGTGGAGCGGGGGGGGTCCTTAATGAGCAGTTCTTC. Translating gives CASSGAGGVLNEQFF.

The chain recombines TRBV11-3 with TRBJ2-2, with 10 bases that match TRBD2. The V gene end was trimmed by 5 bases and the J gene end by 1 base; junction bases not matched to a gene: 1. The germline CDR1 and CDR2 sequences are SGHNT and YENEEA. The CDR3 contains 15 residues. The CDR3 is CASSRTSGNTGELFF. For the CDR3, the DNA is TGTGCCAGCAGCCGGACTAGCGGGAACACCGGGGAGCTGTTTTTT.

The chain recombines TRBV3-1 (or the pseudogene TRBV3-2) with TRBJ2-7; the match to TRBD2 covers 9 bases. Per the germline V gene, CDR1 is LGHDT and CDR2 is YNNKEL (reference sequence). This CDR3 comprises 14 residues. Trimming at V came to 4 bases and at J to 7 bases, leaving 8 bases not matched to a gene. The CDR3: CASSPGTSYGEQYF. CDR3 in DNA: TGTGCCAGCAGCCCTGGGACTAGCTATGGGGAGCAGTACTTC.

The V call is TRBV15, the J call TRBJ2-7; 7 bases agree with TRBD1. Germline values: CDR1 LNHNV, CDR2 YYDKDF (reference sequence). CDR3 size: 17 residues. V shed 5 bases and J 0 bases; nucleotides not matched to a gene: 13. The CDR3 DNA reads as TGTGCCACCAGCCCCGCGACAGGGTTCCTTACCTCCTACGAGCAGTACTTC. Amino acids: CATSPATGFLTSYEQYF.